This T cell receptor (beta chain) was obtained from a study of T-cell reconstitution after alpha-beta-depleted transplantation in children (dated by TCRdb to the mid-2010s). At the level of the whole study: Using TCR repertoire profiling, the study quantitatively followed how T-cell immune reconstitution unfolded in children after TCRalphabeta/CD19-depleted allogeneic hematopoietic cell transplantation.

Library creation used PCR. The sequencer was an Illumina HiSeq 2500. Molecular barcoding was employed in the preparation of TCR libraries, with unique molecular identifiers being used to normalize TCRbeta repertoire quantification. TCRdb cleaned the public reads at Q25 with fastp, built clones with MiXCR and kept in-frame beta chains. Rows are unified per CDR3 protein, each entry keeping the most common DNA and genes. The sample data list 440,000 or so distinct CDR3 sequences, and about 40% of these were observed just once. The biggest ten clones account for 25% to 30% of the sample. CDR1 is given as SGDLS and CDR2 as YYNGEE, both from the germline V gene. Reading from cysteine to phenylalanine, the CDR3 counts 15 amino acids. The kept DNA is CDR3 alone, 45 bases in frame from the first base. The germline V and J ends show losses of 4 bases and 3 bases respectively, and no gene match explains 3 bases of the junction.

At least ten counts were recorded for this clonotype. What antigen it recognizes has not been identified. No much larger clone exists at a distance of one base, and base qualities are not known. The meaning of the sample's treatment or condition label: allogeneic hematopoietic cell transplantation with graft depleted of TCRalphabeta T cells and CD19 B cells. Transplant recipients were children who received TCRalphabeta/CD19-depleted allogeneic hematopoietic cell grafts. Points the paper makes about the study in general: In some patients, high TCRbeta diversity at day 60 was attributed to recipient T cells and intrathymic progenitors that had survived conditioning. Hyperexpanded clone frequencies declined over subsequent months; after one year, T-cell counts and TCRbeta diversity were mostly attributed to newly produced T cells. The apparently early alphabetaT-cell count recovery about two months after transplant was reportedly dependent on only several hundred rapidly expanded clones derived from non-depleted graft cells.

Sequencing was performed on PBMCs, taken before TCRalphabeta/CD19-depleted stem cell transplant. The receptor chain draws on TRBV9 and TRBJ2-2; TRBD1 matches 10 bases in the middle. The source is a girl aged 2 to 9 with aplastic anemia, due to receive a stem cell transplant. The CDR3 is CASSRGQGDTGELFF. The DNA sequence is given as TGTGCCAGCAGCCGAGGACAGGGGGACACCGGGGAGCTGTTTTTT.